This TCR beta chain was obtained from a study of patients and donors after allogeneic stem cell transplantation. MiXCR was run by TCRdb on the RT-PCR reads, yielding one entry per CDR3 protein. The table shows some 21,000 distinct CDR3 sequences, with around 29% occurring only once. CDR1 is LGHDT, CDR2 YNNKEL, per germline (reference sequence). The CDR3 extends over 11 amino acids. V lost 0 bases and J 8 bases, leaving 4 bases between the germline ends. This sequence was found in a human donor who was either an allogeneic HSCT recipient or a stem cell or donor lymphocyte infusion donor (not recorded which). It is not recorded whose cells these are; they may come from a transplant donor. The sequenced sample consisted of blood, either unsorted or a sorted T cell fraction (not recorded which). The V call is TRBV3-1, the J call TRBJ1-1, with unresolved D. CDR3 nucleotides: TGTGCCAGCAGCCAAGACAGCGAAGCTTTCTTT. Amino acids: CASSQDSEAFF.